This passage covers 25 T cell receptor beta chains from one sample sequenced in a study of CD8 T cells in ankylosing spondylitis. Whole-study results and caveats: Made up of about eight highly homologous variants, a TCR beta motif appeared characteristic of ankylosing spondylitis blood.

These receptors are not linked to any known antigen. TCRdb fed the 5' RACE reads into MiXCR, producing one record per CDR3 protein. Among hundreds of thousands of distinct CDR3 sequences, 12% were seen once, and the ten largest hold roughly 0.51%. What was sequenced was blood, either unsorted or a sorted T cell fraction (not recorded which). These receptors were obtained from a male donor with ankylosing spondylitis.

The chain is built from TRBV30 and TRBJ2-6, with a weak D call TRBD1 (5 bases). The germline V and J ends were trimmed by 0 bases and 0 bases, with 9 bases remaining between them. CDR3 length: 16 residues. The germline V gene has CDR1 GTSNPN and CDR2 SVGIG (reference sequence). The CDR3 here is CAWSVQGSSGANVLTF. The CDR3 DNA sequence: TGTGCCTGGAGTGTGCAGGGAAGCTCTGGGGCCAACGTCCTGACTTTC. The full variable domain, with the rest looked up from reference TRBV30 and TRBJ2-6, is SQTIHQWPATLVQPVGSPLSLECTVEGTSNPNLYWYRQAAGRGLQLLFYSVGIGQISSEVPQNLSASRPQDRQFILSSKKLLLSDSGFYLCAWSVQGSSGANVLTFGAGSRLTVL.

This clonotype was detected many times. This rearrangement joins TRBV20-1 to TRBJ2-5; TRBD2 aligns across 11 bases. Germline V gene sequence: CDR1 DFQATT, CDR2 SNEGSKA (reference sequence). J gave up 4 bases and V 8 bases, and 12 bases lay outside the gene matches. There are 15 residues in the CDR3. The CDR3 spells CSPTLAGGAGETQYF. For the CDR3, the DNA is TGCAGTCCTACCCTAGCGGGAGGAGCTGGAGAGACCCAGTACTTC.

A word on this clonotype: The conserved closing phenylalanine or tryptophan is absent in this CDR3, likely reflecting a read error. Because the CDR3's place on the DNA is in doubt, the DNA is left out and the CDR3 is given as listed by TCRdb. The CDR3 region is CASRNPGRTPR. The chain employs TRBV28 and TRBJ2-7; the table's TRBD1 call for D was not verified on the DNA. The germline V gene has CDR1 MDHEN and CDR2 SYDVKM. Termini included, the CDR3 measures 11 amino acids.

This clonotype was recorded at least ten times. This sequence joins TRBV12-3 or TRBV12-4 and TRBJ2-1; the match to TRBD2 covers 9 bases. The CDR3 spans 17 residues. V trimming: 5 bases; J trimming: 8 bases; junction bases outside the gene matches: 16. CDR3 sequence reads: CASSPTRLAGSSDEQFF. In DNA, the CDR3 is TGTGCCAGCAGTCCCACCCGGCTAGCGGGGTCCTCGGATGAGCAGTTCTTC.

In this sample, this clonotype turned up many times. The CDR3 loop is CASSPRDRGYEQYF. The CDR3 nucleotides are TGCGCCAGCAGCCCTCGGGACAGGGGCTACGAGCAGTACTTC. The V gene is TRBV5-1, the J gene TRBJ2-7; 10 nucleotides agree with TRBD1. This CDR3 contains 14 residues. V was clipped by 4 bases and J by 3 bases; unmatched bases: 4. Germline assignment: CDR1 SGHRS and CDR2 YFSETQ.

This clonotype occurred a few times. This CDR3 reads CASSQELAKNIQYF. The CDR3 coding sequence is TGCGCCAGCAGCCAAGAACTAGCCAAAAACATTCAGTACTTC. The rearrangement uses TRBV4-3 and TRBJ2-4; D is uncertain. This CDR3 contains 14 residues. V lost 0 bases and J 0 bases, leaving 3 bases between the germline ends. CDR1 is LGHNA and CDR2 is YSLEER in the germline V gene.

The CDR3 loop is CASSSPGTGGGGYTF. The CDR3 DNA reads as TGTGCCAGCAGCTCTCCCGGGACAGGGGGTGGAGGCTACACCTTC. V gene TRBV28 combines with J gene TRBJ1-2; TRBD1 aligns across 11 bases. Germline V gene data show CDR1 as MDHEN and CDR2 as SYDVKM. The trim removed 6 bases at V and 8 bases at J, leaving 11 bases unmatched. The CDR3 contains 15 residues.

The chain couples TRBV5-1 to TRBJ1-2, with a tentative D call TRBD1 (6 bases). Germline CDR1 reads SGHRS; CDR2 reads YFSETQ. There are 15 residues in the CDR3. Between the trimmed V and J ends, which lost 4 bases and 3 bases, there was a span of 16 bases. CDR3 loop: CASSRTRGSDYGYTF. CDR3 bases: TGCGCCAGCAGCCGAACGAGGGGGTCGGACTATGGCTACACCTTC.

The chain has TRBV20-1 and TRBJ2-1; no clear D. The CDR3 has 10 amino acids. CDR1 is DFQATT and CDR2 is SNEGSKA in the germline V gene (reference sequence). V shed 6 bases and J shed 5 bases, with 5 bases lying between them. The CDR3 protein is CSAGHNEQFF. For the CDR3, the DNA is TGCAGTGCCGGTCACAATGAGCAGTTCTTC.

The chain recombines TRBV20-1 with TRBJ2-5; 8 positions match TRBD2. CDR1 and CDR2 (germline): DFQATT, SNEGSKA (reference sequence). The CDR3 runs to 13 residues. The ends lost 5 bases at V and 2 bases at J; junction bases unmatched: 4. CDR3 bases: TGCAGTGCTGGGGGGACTAGGCAAGAGACCCAGTACTTC. It yields the protein CSAGGTRQETQYF.

Many counts were recorded for this clonotype. The chain combines TRBV20-1 with TRBJ1-2; TRBD1 matches 7 bases. The CDR3 extends over 11 amino acids. Germline loops: CDR1 DFQATT, CDR2 SNEGSKA (reference sequence). J was trimmed by 7 bases and V by 7 bases; bases with no gene match: 6. CDR3 bases: TGCAGTGGCGACAGGGTTATTGGCTACACCTTC. Its translation: CSGDRVIGYTF.

This clonotype was detected many times. CDR3 region: CASSLWTSGDNEQFF. The DNA of the CDR3 is TGTGCCAGCAGTTTATGGACTAGCGGGGACAATGAGCAGTTCTTC. The rearrangement joins TRBV12-3 or TRBV12-4 to TRBJ2-1; TRBD2 matches at 12 bases. The CDR3 is made up of 15 amino acids. The J segment lost 5 bases and the V segment lost 2 bases, leaving 1 base of the junction unmatched.

The chain employs TRBV20-1 and TRBJ2-7; D may be TRBD2 (6 bases). Per the germline V gene, CDR1 is DFQATT and CDR2 is SNEGSKA (reference sequence). V gave up 7 bases and J gave up 4 bases, with 17 bases separating them. The CDR3 is 13 residues long. CDR3: CSVLRRGTYEQYF. DNA of the CDR3: TGCAGTGTTCTCCGACGGGGGACGTACGAGCAGTACTTC.

This clonotype appeared many times. This sequence joins TRBV10-3 and TRBJ2-7; 9 bases agree with TRBD2. The ends lost 4 bases at V and 6 bases at J; junction bases unmatched: 7. The CDR3 covers 14 residues. The germline gives CDR1 ENHRY, CDR2 SYGVKD. Written as DNA, the CDR3 is TGTGCCATCAGTGCTAGCGGGACGCCAGGCGAGCAGTACTTC. Protein product: CAISASGTPGEQYF.

The table lists this clonotype with many counts. CDR3 protein: CSVGTGGRGYTF. Written as DNA, the CDR3 is TGCAGCGTTGGGACAGGGGGGCGAGGCTACACCTTC. This chain joins TRBV29-1 and TRBJ1-2, with 10 bases identical to TRBD1. Germline CDR1 SQVTM, CDR2 ANQGSEA. The J segment lost 8 bases and the V segment lost 4 bases, leaving 4 bases of the junction unmatched. This CDR3 region has 12 residues.

The chain is built from TRBV6-2 or TRBV6-3 and TRBJ2-2, with 9 nucleotides matching TRBD2. Germline CDR1 and CDR2: MNHEY and SVGEGT. CDR3 size: 15 residues. V lost 10 bases and J lost 6; bases outside the gene matches: 12. Here the CDR3 reads CATGEGTSKPGELFF. The DNA of the CDR3 is TGTGCCACCGGTGAAGGGACTAGCAAACCCGGGGAGCTGTTTTTT.

This clonotype has more than one count but fewer than ten. V usage is TRBV7-2 and J usage is TRBJ1-1, with TRBD1 matching 7 bases. There are 16 residues in the CDR3. Germline CDR1 is SGHTA and CDR2 is FQGNSA. V trimming: 6 bases; J trimming: 5 bases; junction bases outside the gene matches: 15. CDR3 loop: CASRRRGEGGYTEAFF. The CDR3 DNA reads as TGTGCCAGCAGACGCAGGGGGGAGGGCGGTTATACTGAAGCTTTCTTT.

CDR3 nucleotides: TGTGCCACCAGTGATACTACCGGGACTAGCTCCTACAATGAGCAGTTCTTC. Encoded protein: CATSDTTGTSSYNEQFF. The chain couples TRBV24-1 to TRBJ2-1; 8 nucleotides agree with TRBD2. V lost 3 bases, J lost 0 bases, and 6 bases stayed unmatched. Germline V CDR1 and CDR2: KGHDR, SFDVKD. The CDR3 covers 17 residues.

The chain combines TRBV20-1 with TRBJ2-2; D not resolved. The CDR3 totals 13 residues. The V end lost 3 bases, the J end lost 3 bases, and 8 bases lay between the germline ends. Germline CDR1 reads DFQATT; CDR2 reads SNEGSKA (reference sequence). The CDR3 DNA reads as TGCAGTGCTAGCTCCAGTTACACCGGGGAGCTGTTTTTT. Translating gives CSASSSYTGELFF.

The sample holds a few counts of this clonotype. This chain links TRBV20-1 with TRBJ2-5; 12 bases align to TRBD2. Germline-derived CDR1 and CDR2 are DFQATT and SNEGSKA (reference sequence). The length of the CDR3 is 15 residues. Germline trimming cut 6 bases from V and 0 bases from J; bases unmatched to any gene: 5. The chain's CDR3 is CSAIGLAGNQETQYF. As DNA, the CDR3 is TGCAGTGCCATTGGACTAGCGGGGAACCAAGAGACCCAGTACTTC.

This clonotype was detected only a few times. The chain couples TRBV7-2 to TRBJ2-1; D unclear. Between the trimmed V and J ends, which lost 1 base and 2 bases, there was a span of 9 bases. Germline V gene lookup returns CDR1 SGHTA and CDR2 FQGNSA. CDR3 length equals 15 residues. CDR3 in amino acids: CASSLGSAPYNEQFF. Here the CDR3 DNA reads TGTGCCAGCAGCTTAGGCTCAGCCCCCTACAATGAGCAGTTCTTC.

This clonotype appeared a few times. The rearrangement joins TRBV6-5 to TRBJ1-2; D is unclear. Germline lookup yields CDR1 MNHEY and CDR2 SVGAGI. The length of the CDR3 is 13 residues. The V gene lost 2 bases and the J gene lost 8 bases, with 12 bases spanning the gap. CDR3 amino acids: CASSYAERGGYTF. The CDR3 DNA reads TGTGCCAGCAGTTACGCGGAGCGGGGAGGCTACACCTTC.

The chain carries TRBV5-1 and TRBJ2-2, with TRBD2 matching over 9 bases. The junction had 5 bases not matched to a gene; V was cut back by 2 bases and J by 3 bases. The CDR3 runs to 16 residues. The germline V gene encodes CDR1 SGHRS and CDR2 YFSETQ. The CDR3 DNA reads as TGCGCCAGCAGCTTCTTAGCGGGAGTCGACACCGGGGAGCTGTTTTTT. The encoded protein is CASSFLAGVDTGELFF.

The chain uses TRBV20-1 and TRBJ2-1, with 9 bases matching TRBD2. The V and J ends lost 3 bases and 6 bases, in that order; junction bases with no gene match: 9. Germline V gene lookup returns CDR1 DFQATT and CDR2 SNEGSKA (reference sequence). The CDR3 runs 15 residues. CDR3 amino acids: CSARLSGRWVNEQFF. In nucleotides, the CDR3 is TGCAGTGCTAGGCTGAGCGGGAGGTGGGTCAATGAGCAGTTCTTC.

This clonotype was detected a few times. This chain joins TRBV6-1 and TRBJ2-2; D is perhaps TRBD1 (5 bases). The V gene lost 11 bases and the J gene lost 2 bases, with 12 bases spanning the gap. Germline CDR1 MNHNS, CDR2 SASEGT. The CDR3 has 13 amino acids. The CDR3 is CALQAVNTGELFF. CDR3 in DNA: TGTGCCCTACAGGCGGTTAACACCGGGGAGCTGTTTTTT.